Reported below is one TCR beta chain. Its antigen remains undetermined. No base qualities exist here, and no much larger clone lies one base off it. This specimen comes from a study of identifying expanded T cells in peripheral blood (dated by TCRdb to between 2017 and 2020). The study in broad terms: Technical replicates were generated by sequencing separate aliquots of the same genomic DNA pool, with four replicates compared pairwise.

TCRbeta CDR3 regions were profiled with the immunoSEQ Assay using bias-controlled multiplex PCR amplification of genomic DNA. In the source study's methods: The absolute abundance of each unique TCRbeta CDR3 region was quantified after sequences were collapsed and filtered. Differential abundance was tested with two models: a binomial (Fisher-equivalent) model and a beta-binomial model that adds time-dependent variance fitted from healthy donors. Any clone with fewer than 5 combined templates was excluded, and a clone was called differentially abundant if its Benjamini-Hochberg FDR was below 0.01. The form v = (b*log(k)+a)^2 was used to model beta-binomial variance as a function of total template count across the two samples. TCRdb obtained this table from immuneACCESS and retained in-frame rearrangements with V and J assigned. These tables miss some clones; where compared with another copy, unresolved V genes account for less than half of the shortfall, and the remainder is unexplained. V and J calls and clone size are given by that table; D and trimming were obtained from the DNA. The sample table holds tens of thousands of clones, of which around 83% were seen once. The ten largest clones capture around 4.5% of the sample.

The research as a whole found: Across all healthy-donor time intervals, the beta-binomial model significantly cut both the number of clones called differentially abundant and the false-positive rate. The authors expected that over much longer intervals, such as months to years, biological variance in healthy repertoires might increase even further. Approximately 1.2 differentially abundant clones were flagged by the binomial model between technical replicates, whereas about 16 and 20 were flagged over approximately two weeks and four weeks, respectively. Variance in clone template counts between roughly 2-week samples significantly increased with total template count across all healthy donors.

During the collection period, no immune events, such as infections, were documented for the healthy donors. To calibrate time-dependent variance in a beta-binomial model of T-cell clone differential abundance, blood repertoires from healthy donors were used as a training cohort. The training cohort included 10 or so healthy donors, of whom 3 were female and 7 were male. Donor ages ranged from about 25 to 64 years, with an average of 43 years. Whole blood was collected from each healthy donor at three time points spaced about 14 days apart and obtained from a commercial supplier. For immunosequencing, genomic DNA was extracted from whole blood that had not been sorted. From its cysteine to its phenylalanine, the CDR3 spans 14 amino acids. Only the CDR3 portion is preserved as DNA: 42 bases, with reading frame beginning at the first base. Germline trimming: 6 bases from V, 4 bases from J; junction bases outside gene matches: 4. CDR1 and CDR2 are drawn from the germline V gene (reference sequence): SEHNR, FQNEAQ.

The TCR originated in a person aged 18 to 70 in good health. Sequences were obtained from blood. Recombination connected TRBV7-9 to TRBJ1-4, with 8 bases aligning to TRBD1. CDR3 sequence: CASSQGALNEKLFF. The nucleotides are TGTGCCAGCAGTCAGGGGGCTCTTAATGAAAAACTGTTTTTT.